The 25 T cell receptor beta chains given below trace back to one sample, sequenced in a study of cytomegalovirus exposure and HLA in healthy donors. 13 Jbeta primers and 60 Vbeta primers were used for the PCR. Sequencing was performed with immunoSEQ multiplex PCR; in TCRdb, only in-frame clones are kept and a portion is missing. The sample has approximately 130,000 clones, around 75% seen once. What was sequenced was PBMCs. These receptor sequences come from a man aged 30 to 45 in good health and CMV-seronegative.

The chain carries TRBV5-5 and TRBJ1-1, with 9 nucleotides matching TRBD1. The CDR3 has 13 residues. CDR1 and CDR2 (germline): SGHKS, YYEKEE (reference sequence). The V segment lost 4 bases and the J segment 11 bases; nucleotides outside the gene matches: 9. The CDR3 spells CASSLAGGQGAFF. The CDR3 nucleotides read TGTGCCAGCAGCCTAGCGGGCGGACAGGGGGCTTTCTTT.

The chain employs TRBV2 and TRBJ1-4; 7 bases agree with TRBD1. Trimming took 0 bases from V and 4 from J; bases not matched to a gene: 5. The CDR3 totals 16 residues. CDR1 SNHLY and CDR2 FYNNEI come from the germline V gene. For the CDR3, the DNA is TGTGCCAGCAGTGAAGCGCCGGGACAGATTAATGAAAAACTGTTTTTT. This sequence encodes CASSEAPGQINEKLFF. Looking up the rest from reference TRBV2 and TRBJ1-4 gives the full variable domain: EPEVTQTPSHQVTQMGQEVILRCVPISNHLYFYWYRQILGQKVEFLVSFYNNEISEKSEIFDDQFSVERPDGSNFTLKIRSTKLEDSAMYFCASSEAPGQINEKLFFGSGTQLSVL.

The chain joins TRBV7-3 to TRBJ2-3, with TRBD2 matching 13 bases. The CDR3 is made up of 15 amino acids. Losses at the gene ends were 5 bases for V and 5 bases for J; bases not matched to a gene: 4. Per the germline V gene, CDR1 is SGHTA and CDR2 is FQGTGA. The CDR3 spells CASSPGLAGIDTQYF. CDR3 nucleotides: TGTGCCAGCAGCCCGGGACTAGCGGGGATAGATACGCAGTATTTT.

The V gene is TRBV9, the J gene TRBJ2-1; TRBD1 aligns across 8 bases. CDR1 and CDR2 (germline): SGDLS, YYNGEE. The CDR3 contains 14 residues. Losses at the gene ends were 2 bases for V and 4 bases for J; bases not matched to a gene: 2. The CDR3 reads CASSVRDRYNEQFF. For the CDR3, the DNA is TGTGCCAGCAGCGTCCGGGACAGGTACAATGAGCAGTTCTTC.

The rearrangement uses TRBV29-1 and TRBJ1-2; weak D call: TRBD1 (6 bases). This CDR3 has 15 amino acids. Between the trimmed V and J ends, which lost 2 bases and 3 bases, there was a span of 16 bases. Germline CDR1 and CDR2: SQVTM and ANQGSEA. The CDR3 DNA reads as TGCAGCGTTGAACCCAACAGGGAACTAGACTATGGCTACACCTTC. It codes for CSVEPNRELDYGYTF.

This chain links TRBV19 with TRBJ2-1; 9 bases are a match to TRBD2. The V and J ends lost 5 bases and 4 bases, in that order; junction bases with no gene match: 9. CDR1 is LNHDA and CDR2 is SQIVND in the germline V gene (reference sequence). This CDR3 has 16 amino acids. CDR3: CASSFGAGGPYNEQFF. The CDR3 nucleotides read TGTGCCAGTAGTTTTGGGGCGGGGGGGCCTTACAATGAGCAGTTCTTC.

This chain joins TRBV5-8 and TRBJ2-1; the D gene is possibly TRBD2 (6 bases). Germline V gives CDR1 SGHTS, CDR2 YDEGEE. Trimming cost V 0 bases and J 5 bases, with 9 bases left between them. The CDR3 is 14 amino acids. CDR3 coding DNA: TGTGCCAGCAGCTTGGTCGCGGGGCACAATGAGCAGTTCTTC. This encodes CASSLVAGHNEQFF.

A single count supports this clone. This chain's CDR3 is CASSLVGEKYNEQFF. Here the CDR3 DNA reads TGTGCCAGCAGCTTAGTGGGCGAGAAATACAATGAGCAGTTCTTC. The chain is built from TRBV7-6 and TRBJ2-1; no definite D call. This CDR3 has 15 residues. Trimming took off 1 base at V and 4 bases at J, with 11 bases between the two ends. Germline lookup yields CDR1 SGHVS and CDR2 FNYEAQ.

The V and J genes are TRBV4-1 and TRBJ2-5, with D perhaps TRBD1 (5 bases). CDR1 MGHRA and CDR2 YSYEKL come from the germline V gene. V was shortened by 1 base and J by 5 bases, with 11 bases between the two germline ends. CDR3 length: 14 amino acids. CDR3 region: CASSQGRGFETQYF. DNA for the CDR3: TGCGCCAGCAGCCAAGGAAGGGGATTTGAGACCCAGTACTTC.

For the CDR3, the DNA is TGTGCCTGGAGTTTTTTACAGGGGGCTTATGGCTACACCTTC. As protein: CAWSFLQGAYGYTF. The V call is TRBV30, the J call TRBJ1-2; 9 bases agree with TRBD1. The CDR3 runs 14 residues. Germline V CDR1 and CDR2: GTSNPN, SVGIG (reference sequence). Trimming cost V 2 bases and J 5 bases; bases outside gene matches: 6. The entire variable domain, with the rest obtained from reference TRBV30 and TRBJ1-2, is as follows: SQTIHQWPATLVQPVGSPLSLECTVEGTSNPNLYWYRQAAGRGLQLLFYSVGIGQISSEVPQNLSASRPQDRQFILSSKKLLLSDSGFYLCAWSFLQGAYGYTFGSGTRLTVV.

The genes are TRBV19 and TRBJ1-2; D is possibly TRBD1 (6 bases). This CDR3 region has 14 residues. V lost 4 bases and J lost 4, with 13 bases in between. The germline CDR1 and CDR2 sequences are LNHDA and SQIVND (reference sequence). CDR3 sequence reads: CASSTNGQLYGYTF. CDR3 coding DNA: TGTGCCAGTAGTACGAATGGACAGCTCTATGGCTACACCTTC.

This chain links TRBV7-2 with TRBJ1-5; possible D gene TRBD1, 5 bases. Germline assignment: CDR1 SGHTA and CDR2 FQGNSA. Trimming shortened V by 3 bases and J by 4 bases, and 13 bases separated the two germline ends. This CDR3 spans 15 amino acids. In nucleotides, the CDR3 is TGTGCCAGCAGCTTGGGGGGGGAAAGGAATCAGCCCCAGCATTTT. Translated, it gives CASSLGGERNQPQHF.

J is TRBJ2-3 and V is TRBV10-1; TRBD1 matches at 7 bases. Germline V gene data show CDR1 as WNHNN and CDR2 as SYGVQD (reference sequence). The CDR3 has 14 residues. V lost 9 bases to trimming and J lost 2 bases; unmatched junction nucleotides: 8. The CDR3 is CASGDRRYTDTQYF. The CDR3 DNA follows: TGCGCCAGTGGGGACAGAAGATACACAGATACGCAGTATTTT.

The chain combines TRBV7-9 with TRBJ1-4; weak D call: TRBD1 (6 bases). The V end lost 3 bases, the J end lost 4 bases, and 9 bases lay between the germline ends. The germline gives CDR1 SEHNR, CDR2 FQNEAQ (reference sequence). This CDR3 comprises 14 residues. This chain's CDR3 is CASSFQGLNEKLFF. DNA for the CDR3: TGTGCCAGCAGCTTCCAGGGGCTTAATGAAAAACTGTTTTTT.

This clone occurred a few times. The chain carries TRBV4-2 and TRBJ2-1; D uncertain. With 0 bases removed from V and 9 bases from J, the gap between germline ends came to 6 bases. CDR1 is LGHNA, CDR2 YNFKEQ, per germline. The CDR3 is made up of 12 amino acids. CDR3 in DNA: TGTGCCAGCAGCCAAGATTGGAGTGAGCAGTTCTTC. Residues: CASSQDWSEQFF.

This chain's CDR3 is CASSAHLNTDTQYF. The DNA for the CDR3 is TGTGCCAGCAGCGCTCATCTAAACACAGATACGCAGTATTTT. The chain joins TRBV7-6 to TRBJ2-3; no reliable D call. V was shortened by 5 bases and J by 2 bases, with 11 bases between the two germline ends. This CDR3 has 14 residues. Germline values: CDR1 SGHVS, CDR2 FNYEAQ. Based on the CDR3 plus reference TRBV7-6 and TRBJ2-3, the full variable domain is GAGVSQSPRYKVTKRGQDVALRCDPISGHVSLYWYRQALGQGPEFLTYFNYEAQQDKSGLPNDRFSAERPEGSISTLTIQRTEQRDSAMYRCASSAHLNTDTQYFGPGTRLTVL.

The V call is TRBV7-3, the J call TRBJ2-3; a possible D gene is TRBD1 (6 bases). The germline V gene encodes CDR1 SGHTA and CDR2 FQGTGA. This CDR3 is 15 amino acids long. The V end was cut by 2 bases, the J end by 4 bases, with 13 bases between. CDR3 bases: TGTGCCAGCAGCTTAGGGACCTCAGGGGCAGATACGCAGTATTTT. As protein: CASSLGTSGADTQYF. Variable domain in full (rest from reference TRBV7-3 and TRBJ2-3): GAGVSQTPSNKVTEKGKYVELRCDPISGHTALYWYRQSLGQGPEFLIYFQGTGAADDSGLPNDRFFAVRPEGSVSTLKIQRTERGDSAVYLCASSLGTSGADTQYFGPGTRLTVL.

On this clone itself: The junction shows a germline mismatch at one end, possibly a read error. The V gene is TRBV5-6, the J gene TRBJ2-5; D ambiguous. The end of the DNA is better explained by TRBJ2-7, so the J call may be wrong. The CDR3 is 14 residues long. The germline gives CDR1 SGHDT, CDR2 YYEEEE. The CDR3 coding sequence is TGTGCCAGCAGTTTGGTCTCTCATCGGTACGAGCAGTACTTC. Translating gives CASSLVSHRYEQYF.

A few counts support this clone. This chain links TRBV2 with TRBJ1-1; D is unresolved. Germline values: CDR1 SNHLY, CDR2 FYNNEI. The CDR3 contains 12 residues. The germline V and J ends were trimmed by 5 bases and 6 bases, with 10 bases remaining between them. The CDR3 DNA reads TGTGCCAGCAGTCGGGAGGGAGCTGAAGCTTTCTTT. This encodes CASSREGAEAFF.

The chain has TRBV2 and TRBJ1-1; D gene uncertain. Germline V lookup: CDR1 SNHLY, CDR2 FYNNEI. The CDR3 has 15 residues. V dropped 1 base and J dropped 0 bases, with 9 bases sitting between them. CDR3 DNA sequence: TGTGCCAGCAGTGAAGAGGCGGGATTGAACACTGAAGCTTTCTTT. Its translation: CASSEEAGLNTEAFF.

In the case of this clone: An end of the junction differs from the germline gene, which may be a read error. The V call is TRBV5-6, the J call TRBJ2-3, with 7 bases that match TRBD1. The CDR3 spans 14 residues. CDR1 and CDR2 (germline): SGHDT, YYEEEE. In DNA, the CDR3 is TGTGCCAGCAGCTCTTCAGGGGGTGGGGATACACAGTATTTT. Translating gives CASSSSGGGDTQYF.

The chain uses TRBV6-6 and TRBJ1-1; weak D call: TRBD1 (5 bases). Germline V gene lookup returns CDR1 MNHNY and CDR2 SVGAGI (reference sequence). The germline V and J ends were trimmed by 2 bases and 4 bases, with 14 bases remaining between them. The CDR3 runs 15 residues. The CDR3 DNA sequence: TGTGCCAGCAGTTACCCCGTCGGGGGAGGCACTGAAGCTTTCTTT. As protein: CASSYPVGGGTEAFF.

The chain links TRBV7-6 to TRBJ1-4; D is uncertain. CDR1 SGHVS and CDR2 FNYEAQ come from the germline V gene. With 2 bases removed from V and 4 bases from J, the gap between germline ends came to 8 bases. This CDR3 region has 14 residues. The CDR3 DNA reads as TGTGCCAGCAGCTTACTGGAGATTAATGAAAAACTGTTTTTT. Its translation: CASSLLEINEKLFF.

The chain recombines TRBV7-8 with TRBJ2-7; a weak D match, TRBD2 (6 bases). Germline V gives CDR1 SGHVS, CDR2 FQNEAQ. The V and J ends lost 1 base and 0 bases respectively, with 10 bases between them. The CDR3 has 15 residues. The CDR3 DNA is TGTGCCAGCAGCTTAGTCGCGGGGAGCTCCTACGAGCAGTACTTC. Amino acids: CASSLVAGSSYEQYF.

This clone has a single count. The CDR3 here is CASSLQGEEQYF. For the CDR3, the DNA is TGTGCCAGCAGTTTACAGGGTGAGGAGCAGTACTTC. The J gene is TRBJ2-7, the V gene TRBV28; perhaps TRBD1 as D (5 bases). Germline CDR1 and CDR2: MDHEN and SYDVKM. The CDR3 is made up of 12 amino acids. With 2 bases removed from V and 7 bases from J, the gap between germline ends came to 9 bases.